This T cell receptor beta chain was identified in a study of T-cell reconstitution after alpha-beta-depleted transplantation in children. Library preparation (for TCRbeta) was performed with unique molecular identifiers. MiXCR was run by TCRdb on the PCR reads, yielding one entry per CDR3 protein. This sample yields some 500,000 distinct CDR3 sequences, of which 18% are seen a single time; roughly 3.3% belongs to the top ten. Germline trimming cut 5 bases from V and 9 bases from J; bases unmatched to any gene: 6. This CDR3 is built from 14 residues. The source was PBMCs from the stem cell graft donor, collected from the stem cell graft. This chain uses TRBV12-3 or TRBV12-4 with TRBJ2-1; 11 nucleotides align to TRBD2. This TCR was sampled from a human donor who donated a stem cell graft to a child with acute lymphoblastic leukemia. CDR3 coding DNA: TGTGCCAGCAGTGGTAGCGGGAGGGCCTTTGAGCAGTTCTTC. It translates to CASSGSGRAFEQFF.